One sample yielded the 6 T cell receptor beta chains listed below, sequenced in a study of PD-1 blockade in classical Hodgkin lymphoma. Only in-frame clones appear in the TCRdb table, and some are missing; sequencing was by immunoSEQ multiplex PCR. The repertoire includes just under 40,000 clones, over 65% of them detected once, and 9.8% sits in the top ten. Noted time point: cycle 4 day 1 (C4D1), after less than 7 weeks of nivolumab. There was relapse after autologous stem cell transplantation in every patient, and there was variation in brentuximab vedotin exposure. This sample comprised peripheral blood mononuclear cells (PBMCs), obtained before the fourth cycle of nivolumab. The receptors stem from a human donor with classical Hodgkin lymphoma.

V gene TRBV18 combines with J gene TRBJ2-7; the D gene could be TRBD1 or TRBD2 (6 bases each). Germline-derived CDR1 and CDR2 are KGHSH and LQKENI. The CDR3 spans 13 residues. V was cut by 4 bases and J by 5 bases, with 12 bases left in between. This CDR3 reads CASSRGAANEQYF. CDR3 DNA sequence: TGTGCCAGCTCACGGGGGGCGGCGAACGAGCAGTACTTC.

The rearrangement links TRBV19 to TRBJ1-2; 7 nucleotides align to TRBD1. Per germline, CDR1 LNHDA and CDR2 SQIVND (reference sequence). Germline trimming cut 2 bases from V and 3 bases from J; bases unmatched to any gene: 9. The CDR3 is 16 residues long. The CDR3 sequence is CASSIMSTGVHYGYTF. CDR3 sequence (DNA): TGTGCCAGTAGTATAATGTCCACAGGGGTCCACTATGGCTACACCTTC.

This clone was counted between two and nine times. This chain connects TRBV13 to TRBJ1-6, with TRBD1 matching over 8 bases. The V gene's germline CDR1 is PRHDT and CDR2 FYEKMQ (reference sequence). With 2 bases clipped from V and 8 bases from J, the junction kept 5 bases outside the gene matches. The CDR3 consists of 15 residues. This chain's CDR3 is CASSLQGARDSPLHF. The DNA of the CDR3 is TGTGCCAGCAGCTTACAGGGGGCTAGGGATTCACCCCTCCACTTT.

To note about this clone: The same CDR3 arises from other DNA sequences in this sample as well. V usage is TRBV27 and J usage is TRBJ1-2, with D tentatively TRBD1 (6 bases). Trimming left V 6 bases short and J 8 bases short, with 16 bases between. This CDR3 contains 13 residues. Germline assignment: CDR1 MNHEY and CDR2 SMNVEV (reference sequence). Here the CDR3 DNA reads TGTGCCAGCAGGCCACAGGGCGAGTACGGCTACACCTTC. Translated: CASRPQGEYGYTF.

The chain combines TRBV30 with TRBJ1-2, with D maybe TRBD1 (5 bases). Germline CDR1 is GTSNPN and CDR2 is SVGIG (reference sequence). The V gene lost 2 bases and the J gene lost 2 bases, with 9 bases spanning the gap. The CDR3 loop spans 13 amino acids. The CDR3 protein is CAWSTRDNYGYTF. The CDR3 DNA reads TGTGCCTGGAGTACCCGGGACAACTATGGCTACACCTTC.

The chain uses TRBV7-9 and TRBJ1-2; no firm D call. CDR1 SEHNR and CDR2 FQNEAQ come from the germline V gene (reference sequence). The length of the CDR3 is 13 residues. The V gene lost 6 bases and the J gene lost 10 bases, with 18 bases spanning the gap. The CDR3 DNA sequence: TGTGCCAGCAGAGAAATGATAGGAGACGACTACACCTTC. It specifies CASREMIGDDYTF.